A single sample gave rise to the 4 T cell receptor beta chains below, sequenced in a study of T cell repertoires in cytomegalovirus infection. These receptors' targets are unknown. TCRdb called the reads again in MiXCR, with one record for every CDR3 protein. The table lists nearly 700,000 distinct CDR3 sequences, around 30% of them singletons. The sequencing used cultured PBMCs, collected from culture after CMV antigen stimulation. Receptors originate from a human donor in good health (CMV status not recorded). Some clones in this sample may be carry-over from other donors' samples.

CDR3 loop: CASKGGQAGELFF. CDR3 DNA sequence: TGTGCCAGTAAAGGGGGACAGGCCGGGGAGCTGTTTTTT. The rearrangement links TRBV19 to TRBJ2-2; TRBD1 matches 8 bases. CDR3 size: 13 residues. V lost 7 bases, J lost 6 bases, and 4 bases stayed unmatched. Germline assignment: CDR1 LNHDA and CDR2 SQIVND (reference sequence).

CDR3 sequence (DNA): TGTGCCAGCAGCTTAATTACAGGATCCCACTATGGCTACACCTTC. It is translated as CASSLITGSHYGYTF. This chain connects TRBV5-4 to TRBJ1-2; D perhaps matches TRBD1 (5 bases). The CDR3 consists of 15 residues. V was shortened by 2 bases and J by 3 bases, with 14 bases between the two germline ends. Germline values: CDR1 SGHNT, CDR2 YYREEE (reference sequence).

The chain links TRBV7-2 to TRBJ2-7; a possible D gene is TRBD2 (5 bases). Trimming stripped 6 bases from V and 5 bases from J, with 14 bases between. Germline CDR1 SGHTA, CDR2 FQGNSA. This CDR3 spans 13 amino acids. CDR3 DNA sequence: TGTGCCAGCAGTCGTCAAGTGAGGGACGAGCAGTACTTC. It translates to CASSRQVRDEQYF.

The rearrangement joins TRBV5-1 to TRBJ2-3; tentative D call: TRBD1 (6 bases). There are 14 residues in the CDR3. The germline V gene encodes CDR1 SGHRS and CDR2 YFSETQ. V shed 1 base and J shed 6 bases, with 12 bases lying between them. Here the CDR3 DNA reads TGCGCCAGCAGCTTGACAGGGTACGCGGATACGCAGTATTTT. This sequence encodes CASSLTGYADTQYF.